These T cell receptor beta chains were read from a single sample in a study of blood T cell repertoires in COVID-19. Generated by immunoSEQ multiplex PCR, the TCRdb table keeps only in-frame clones and is missing some. Of nearly 95,000 clones listed, under 90% are singletons. Specimen: peripheral blood. The receptors were sampled from a human donor with active COVID-19. The donor label of this sample is uncertain. Each CDR3 is given with its conserved first and last residue. The order of the fields is D gene, V gene, clone size, J gene, CDR3 protein, CDR3 DNA. D genes are given only for firm matches. The size of a clone is reported for some rows only, either as once, few or many, or as a class for expanded clones.

D: -; V: TRBV28; size: -; J: TRBJ2-7; CDR3: CASSPTGTYEQYF; DNA: TGTGCCAGCAGTCCCACAGGGACCTACGAGCAGTACTTC
D: -; V: TRBV27; size: -; J: TRBJ2-4; CDR3: CAKTQLPSDRHKNIQYF; DNA: TGTGCCAAAACCCAACTTCCCTCGGACAGACACAAAAACATTCAGTACTTC
D: TRBD1; V: TRBV10-3; size: -; J: TRBJ2-5; CDR3: CAISEPDRDPQETQYF; DNA: TGTGCCATCAGTGAACCGGACAGGGATCCCCAAGAGACCCAGTACTTC
D: -; V: TRBV5-6; size: -; J: TRBJ2-2; CDR3: CASSLKKRLPYANTGELFF; DNA: TGTGCCAGCAGCTTGAAAAAGCGGCTACCCTACGCGAACACCGGGGAGCTGTTTTTT
D: -; V: TRBV27; size: -; J: TRBJ1-2; CDR3: CASSREGFRTTYGYTF; DNA: TGTGCCAGCAGTCGAGAGGGTTTCCGGACCACCTATGGCTACACCTTC
D: -; V: TRBV6-4; size: -; J: TRBJ1-1; CDR3: CASSFGGENTEAFF; DNA: TGTGCCAGCAGCTTTGGGGGGGAGAACACTGAAGCTTTCTTT
D: TRBD2; V: TRBV7-9; size: -; J: TRBJ2-1; CDR3: CASSSRASGGAQRNEQFF; DNA: TGTGCCAGCAGCTCGCGAGCTAGCGGGGGGGCCCAAAGGAATGAGCAGTTCTTC
D: TRBD2; V: TRBV4-1; size: -; J: TRBJ2-5; CDR3: CASSPPLDRGGMETQYF; DNA: TGCGCCAGCAGCCCCCCATTGGACCGGGGGGGCATGGAGACCCAGTACTTC
D: TRBD1; V: TRBV4-1; size: -; J: TRBJ1-6; CDR3: CASSQEGTGGSPLHF; DNA: TGCGCCAGCAGCCAAGAGGGGACAGGGGGATCACCCCTCCACTTT
D: -; V: TRBV28; size: -; J: TRBJ1-6; CDR3: CASSLPSPSSYNSPLHF; DNA: TGTGCCAGCAGTTTACCATCCCCGAGCTCCTATAATTCACCCCTCCACTTT
D: -; V: TRBV3-1/TRBV3-2; size: once; J: TRBJ2-5; CDR3: CASSQQGIETQYF; DNA: TGTGCCAGCAGCCAGCAGGGGATTGAGACCCAGTACTTC
D: TRBD1; V: TRBV23-1; size: -; J: TRBJ1-2; CDR3: CASSQSTGQLGYTF; DNA: TGCGCCAGCAGTCAATCGACGGGACAGCTTGGCTACACCTTC
D: TRBD1; V: TRBV19; size: -; J: TRBJ2-1; CDR3: CASSDRDRGSNEQFF; DNA: TGTGCCAGTAGTGACCGGGACAGGGGCTCCAATGAGCAGTTCTTC
D: -; V: TRBV5-5; size: -; J: TRBJ1-5; CDR3: CASSLGGGGQPQHF; DNA: TGTGCCAGCAGCTTGGGCGGAGGTGGGCAGCCCCAGCATTTT
D: TRBD1; V: TRBV6-2/TRBV6-3; size: -; J: TRBJ2-2; CDR3: CASSPTGLKIGELFF; DNA: TGTGCCAGCAGCCCGACAGGGCTGAAAATCGGGGAGCTGTTTTTT
D: -; V: TRBV7-8; size: few; J: TRBJ2-2; CDR3: CASSLPQGIPNTGELFF; DNA: TGTGCCAGCAGCTTACCCCAGGGAATCCCGAACACCGGGGAGCTGTTTTTT
D: -; V: TRBV10-1; size: few; J: TRBJ1-2; CDR3: CASSEGSYNYGYTF; DNA: TGCGCCAGCAGTGAAGGGAGTTATAACTATGGCTACACCTTC